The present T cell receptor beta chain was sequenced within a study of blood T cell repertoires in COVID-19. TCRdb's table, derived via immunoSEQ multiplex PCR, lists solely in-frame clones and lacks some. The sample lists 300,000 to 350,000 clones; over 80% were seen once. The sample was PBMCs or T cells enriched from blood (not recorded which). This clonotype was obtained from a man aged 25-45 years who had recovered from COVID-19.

As DNA, the CDR3 is TGCGCCAGCAGCGAACAGGGGGGAGAGCAGTACTTC. Residues: CASSEQGGEQYF. This rearrangement joins TRBV4-1 to TRBJ2-7, with 8 bases aligning to TRBD1. The V and J ends lost 5 bases and 7 bases, in that order; junction bases with no gene match: 4. The CDR3 is 12 residues long. Germline CDR1 MGHRA, CDR2 YSYEKL.